Sequencing of this T cell receptor (beta chain) was carried out in a study of T cells expressing NK-cell markers. Across the study: Investigators obtained TCR beta repertoires from sorted CD3+CD56+NKG2C+, CD3+CD56+NKG2C- and CD3+CD56-NKG2C+ T cells. Regarding the study as a whole: In several donors, these clonotypes also led the CD3+CD56-NKG2C+ fraction. Of the CD8+ T cells in a handful of donors, 1.0-7.0% belonged to dominant NKG2C+ clonotypes.

TCRdb reanalyzed the 5' RACE reads, giving one entry per CDR3 protein sequence and no DNA. Across about 380,000 distinct CDR3 sequences, the top ten clones capture roughly 5.5% of the sample. A note on this clonotype: As yet, its antigen is unknown.

Germline V CDR1 and CDR2: DFQATT, SNEGSKA (reference sequence). The CDR3 totals 15 residues. The clonotype originates from a man between 18 and 69 years old in good health. This chain uses TRBV20-1 with TRBJ1-1; TCRdb outputs TRBD1, but without DNA this stays unchecked. Sequencing was performed on blood T cells: a sorted CD56 or NKG2C T cell subset, CD4+ or CD8+ T cells, or bulk PBMC T cells (not recorded which). The CDR3 sequence: CSATRAGDMNTEAFF.